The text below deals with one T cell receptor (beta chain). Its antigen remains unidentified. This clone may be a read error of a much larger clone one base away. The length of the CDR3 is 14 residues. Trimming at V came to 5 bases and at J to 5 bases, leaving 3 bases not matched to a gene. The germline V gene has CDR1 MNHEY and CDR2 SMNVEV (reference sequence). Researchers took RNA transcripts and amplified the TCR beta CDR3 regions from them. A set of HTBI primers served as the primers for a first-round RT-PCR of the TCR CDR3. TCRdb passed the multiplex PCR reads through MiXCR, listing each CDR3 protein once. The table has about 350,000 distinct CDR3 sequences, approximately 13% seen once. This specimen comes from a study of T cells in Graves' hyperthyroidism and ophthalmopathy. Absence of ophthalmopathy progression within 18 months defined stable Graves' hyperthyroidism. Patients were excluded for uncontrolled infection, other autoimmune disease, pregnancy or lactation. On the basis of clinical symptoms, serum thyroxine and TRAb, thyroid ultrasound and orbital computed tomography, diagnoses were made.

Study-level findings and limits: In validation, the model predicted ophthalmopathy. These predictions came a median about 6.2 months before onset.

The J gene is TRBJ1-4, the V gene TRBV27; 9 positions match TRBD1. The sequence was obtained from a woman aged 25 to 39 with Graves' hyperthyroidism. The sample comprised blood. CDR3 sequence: CASSPDRGNEKLFF. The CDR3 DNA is TGTGCCAGCAGTCCGGACAGGGGAAATGAAAAACTGTTTTTT.